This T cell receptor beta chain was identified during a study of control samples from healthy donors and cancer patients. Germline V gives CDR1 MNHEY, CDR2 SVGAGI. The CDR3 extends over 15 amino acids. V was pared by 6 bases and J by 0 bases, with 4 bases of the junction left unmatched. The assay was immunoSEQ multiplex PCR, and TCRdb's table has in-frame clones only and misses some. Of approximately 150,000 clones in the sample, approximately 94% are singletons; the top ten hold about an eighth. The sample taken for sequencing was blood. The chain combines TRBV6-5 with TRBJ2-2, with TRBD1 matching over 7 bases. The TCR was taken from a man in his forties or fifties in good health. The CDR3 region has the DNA TGTGCCAGCAGCAGACAGGGCGCGAACACCGGGGAGCTGTTTTTT. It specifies CASSRQGANTGELFF.